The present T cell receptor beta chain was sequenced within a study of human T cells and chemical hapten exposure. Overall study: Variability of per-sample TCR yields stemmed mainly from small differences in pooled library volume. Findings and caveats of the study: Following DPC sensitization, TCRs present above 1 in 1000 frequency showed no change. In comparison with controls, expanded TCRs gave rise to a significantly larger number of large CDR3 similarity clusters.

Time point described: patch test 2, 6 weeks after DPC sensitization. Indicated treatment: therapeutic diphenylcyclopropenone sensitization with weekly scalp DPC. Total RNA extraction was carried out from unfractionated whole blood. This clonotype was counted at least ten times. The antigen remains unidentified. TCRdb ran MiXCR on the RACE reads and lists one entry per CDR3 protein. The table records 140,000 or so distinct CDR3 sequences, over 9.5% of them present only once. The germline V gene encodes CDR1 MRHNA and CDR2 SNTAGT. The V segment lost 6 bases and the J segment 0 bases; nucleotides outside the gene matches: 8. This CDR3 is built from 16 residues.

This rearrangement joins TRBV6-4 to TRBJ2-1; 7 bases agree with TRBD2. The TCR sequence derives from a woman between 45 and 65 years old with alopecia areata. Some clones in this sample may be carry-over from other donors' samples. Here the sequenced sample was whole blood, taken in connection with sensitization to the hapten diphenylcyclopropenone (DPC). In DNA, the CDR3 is TGTGCCAGCAGCCAAGGACTAGTCTACTCCTACAATGAGCAGTTCTTC. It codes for CASSQGLVYSYNEQFF.